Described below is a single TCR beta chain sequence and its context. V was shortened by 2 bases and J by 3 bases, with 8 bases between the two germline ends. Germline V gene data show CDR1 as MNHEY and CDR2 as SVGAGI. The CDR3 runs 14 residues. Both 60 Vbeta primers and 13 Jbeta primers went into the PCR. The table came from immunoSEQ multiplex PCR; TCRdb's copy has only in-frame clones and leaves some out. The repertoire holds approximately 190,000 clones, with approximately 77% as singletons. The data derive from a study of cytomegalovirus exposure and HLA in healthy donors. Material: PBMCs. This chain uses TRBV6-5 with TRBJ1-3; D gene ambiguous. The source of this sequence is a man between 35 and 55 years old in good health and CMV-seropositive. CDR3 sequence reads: CASSYGQIGNTIYF. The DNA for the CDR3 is TGTGCCAGCAGTTACGGGCAGATTGGAAACACCATATATTTT.